The 6 T cell receptor beta chains reported below all come from one sample, sequenced in a study of cytomegalovirus exposure and HLA in healthy donors (TCRdb year 2017). The library relied on the immunoSEQ multiplex PCR assay. A mixture of 60 forward primers for TCR Vbeta segments and 13 reverse primers for TCR Jbeta segments was used in the multiplex PCR. In TCRdb, the immuneACCESS table is reduced to in-frame sequences with V and J assigned. These tables do not hold every clone; where another copy was compared, an unresolved V gene accounts for under half, and the others remain unexplained. Recorded for this sample are 55,000 to 80,000 clones; roughly 80% of them occurred a single time. The top ten clones comprise around 3.2% of the sample. Sequencing input: PBMCs. The receptors come from a woman aged 30 to 39 in good health and CMV-seronegative.

The CDR3 here is CASKPTGKISMNTEAFF. CDR3 DNA sequence: TGCGCCAGCAAACCGACAGGTAAAATCTCCATGAACACTGAAGCTTTCTTT. The chain uses TRBV5-1 and TRBJ1-1, with TRBD1 as a possible D gene (6 bases). The V and J ends lost 6 bases and 0 bases respectively, with 21 bases between them. Per germline, CDR1 SGHRS and CDR2 YFSETQ. CDR3 length: 17 residues.

This chain connects TRBV10-3 to TRBJ1-1; D is perhaps TRBD1 (5 bases). Per the germline V gene, CDR1 is ENHRY and CDR2 is SYGVKD. This CDR3 is built from 16 residues. Trimming left V 3 bases short and J 1 base short, with 15 bases between. DNA of the CDR3: TGTGCCATCAGTGACCCCTTGGGGGGGAGGAACACTGAAGCTTTCTTT. This encodes CAISDPLGGRNTEAFF.

The chain carries TRBV5-1 and TRBJ1-2, with 8 bases matching TRBD1. This CDR3 is built from 15 residues. The V gene's germline CDR1 is SGHRS and CDR2 YFSETQ. Trimming took 4 bases from V and 0 from J; bases not matched to a gene: 5. The CDR3 loop is CASSEPGQANYGYTF. CDR3 bases: TGCGCCAGCAGCGAACCGGGACAGGCTAACTATGGCTACACCTTC. Complete variable domain (other parts from reference TRBV5-1 and TRBJ1-2): KAGVTQTPRYLIKTRGQQVTLSCSPISGHRSVSWYQQTPGQGLQFLFEYFSETQRNKGNFPGRFSGRQFSNSRSEMNVSTLELGDSALYLCASSEPGQANYGYTFGSGTRLTVV.

The V call is TRBV9, the J call TRBJ2-7; 13 bases line up with TRBD2. The CDR3 loop spans 18 amino acids. J lost 0 bases, V lost 3 bases, and 9 bases had no gene match. Germline V gene data show CDR1 as SGDLS and CDR2 as YYNGEE. CDR3 in amino acids: CASSEGLAGALRSYEQYF. In DNA form, the CDR3 reads TGTGCCAGCAGCGAAGGACTAGCGGGGGCCCTACGCTCCTACGAGCAGTACTTC.

This chain's CDR3 is CASSKGQSYGYTF. In nucleotides, the CDR3 is TGTGCCAGCAGCAAAGGACAGTCCTATGGCTACACCTTC. The chain employs TRBV21-1 and TRBJ1-2; the DNA was not used to check the table's D call, TRBD1. TRBV21-1 counts as a pseudogene. CDR3 size: 13 residues.

Written as DNA, the CDR3 is TGTGCCAGCTCGACAGGTGCTCTTATGAACACTGAAGCTTTCTTT. It codes for CASSTGALMNTEAFF. This chain uses TRBV18 with TRBJ1-1; TRBD1 might be the D (6 bases). The ends were cut back, 6 bases at V and 0 bases at J, with 14 bases in the middle. Looked up from germline, CDR1 is KGHSH and CDR2 is LQKENI. The CDR3 contains 15 residues.